The next 16 T cell receptor beta chains were all read from a single sample in a study of healthy donors' naive CD4 and CD8 T cells. A linear amplification protocol produced the TCR libraries from roughly 0.5 ug of total RNA. TCRdb analysed the reads with MiXCR anew, one entry per CDR3 protein. The sample shows some 190,000 distinct CDR3 sequences, about four fifths of them seen only once. Sequenced: naive CD4+ and CD8+ T cells sorted from blood, pooled from several donors. The receptor set was obtained from a pool of human donors in good health; the sample pools cells from several healthy donors.

This chain uses TRBV13 with TRBJ1-1; TRBD1 is a possible D gene (5 bases). CDR1 and CDR2 from the germline V gene are PRHDT and FYEKMQ (reference sequence). Between the trimmed V and J ends, which lost 10 bases and 0 bases, there was a span of 18 bases. The CDR3 has 15 residues. CDR3 sequence: CANRTRGGMNTEAFF. CDR3 in DNA: TGTGCCAACAGAACCCGCGGGGGTATGAACACTGAAGCTTTCTTT.

The rearrangement uses TRBV11-3 and TRBJ1-1, with D hard to call. The CDR3 runs to 15 residues. The V gene's germline CDR1 is SGHNT and CDR2 YENEEA. Trimming removed 5 bases at V and 6 bases at J, with 19 bases between. The CDR3 reads CASSPRERTLAEAFF. Written as DNA, the CDR3 is TGTGCCAGCAGCCCTCGTGAGAGAACGCTGGCTGAAGCTTTCTTT. Together with reference TRBV11-3 and TRBJ1-1, the CDR3 gives the full variable domain: EAGVVQSPRYKIIEKKQPVAFWCNPISGHNTLYWYLQNLGQGPELLIRYENEEAVDDSQLPKDRFSAERLKGVDSTLKIQPAELGDSAVYLCASSPRERTLAEAFFGQGTRLTVV.

V and J are TRBV29-1 and TRBJ2-5; TRBD1 is a possible D gene (5 bases). The length of the CDR3 is 14 residues. V was cut by 3 bases and J by 1 base, with 12 bases left in between. Per germline, CDR1 SQVTM and CDR2 ANQGSEA. This CDR3 is CSVEYRMSQETQYF. DNA for the CDR3: TGCAGCGTTGAGTACAGGATGAGCCAAGAGACCCAGTACTTC.

The chain couples TRBV25-1 to TRBJ2-5; no firm D call. Trimming shortened V by 6 bases and J by 2 bases, and 1 base separated the two germline ends. The CDR3 sequence is 10 residues long. Germline-derived CDR1 and CDR2 are MGHDK and SYGVNS. CDR3 region: CASRQETQYF. The CDR3 region has the DNA TGTGCCAGCAGACAAGAGACCCAGTACTTC. The full variable domain, with the rest looked up from reference TRBV25-1 and TRBJ2-5, is EADIYQTPRYLVIGTGKKITLECSQTMGHDKMYWYQQDPGMELHLIHYSYGVNSTEKGDLSSESTVSRIRTEHFPLTLESARPSHTSQYLCASRQETQYFGPGTRLLVL.

The V and J genes are TRBV12-3 or TRBV12-4 and TRBJ2-7, with D possibly matching TRBD1 (6 bases). The CDR3 has 17 amino acids. Trimming removed 3 bases from V and 0 bases from J, with 18 bases in between. As DNA, the CDR3 is TGTGCCAGCAGTTTTCGAGGGGGTCCGGGCAACTCCTACGAGCAGTACTTC. Residues: CASSFRGGPGNSYEQYF.

The chain employs TRBV20-1 and TRBJ1-2; D not resolved. The germline V and J ends were trimmed by 0 bases and 6 bases, with 11 bases remaining between them. The germline V gene encodes CDR1 DFQATT and CDR2 SNEGSKA (reference sequence). This CDR3 is 13 amino acids long. The CDR3 sequence is CSARDALENGYTF. The DNA of the CDR3 is TGCAGTGCTAGAGATGCATTAGAGAATGGCTACACCTTC.

This clonotype appeared a single time. The V gene is TRBV29-1, the J gene TRBJ2-5; D unresolved. CDR3 length equals 11 residues. V was trimmed by 7 bases and J by 4 bases, leaving 10 bases between them. Germline CDR1 is SQVTM and CDR2 is ANQGSEA. In DNA, the CDR3 is TGCAGCGCCCCGTGGGGAGAGACCCAGTACTTC. This codes for CSAPWGETQYF. Supplemented by reference TRBV29-1 and TRBJ2-5, the full variable domain reads SAVISQKPSRDICQRGTSLTIQCQVDSQVTMMFWYRQQPGQSLTLIATANQGSEATYESGFVIDKFPISRPNLTFSTLTVSNMSPEDSSIYLCSAPWGETQYFGPGTRLLVL.

J is TRBJ2-2 and V is TRBV11-2; D unclear. V gave up 0 bases and J gave up 2 bases, with 7 bases separating them. Looked up from germline, CDR1 is SGHAT and CDR2 is FQNNGV. The CDR3 covers 15 residues. CDR3 sequence reads: CASSLELSNTGELFF. For the CDR3, the DNA is TGTGCCAGCAGCTTAGAACTATCAAACACCGGGGAGCTGTTTTTT.

In this sample, this clonotype turned up a few times. The V gene is TRBV27, the J gene TRBJ2-3, with TRBD2 matching over 7 bases. CDR3 length: 15 amino acids. Germline V gives CDR1 MNHEY, CDR2 SMNVEV (reference sequence). V was clipped by 8 bases and J by 0 bases; unmatched bases: 8. For the CDR3, the DNA is TGTGCCAGCGCCCTAGCGGTAGCTAGCACAGATACGCAGTATTTT. Its translation is CASALAVASTDTQYF.

The genes are TRBV27 and TRBJ2-6; D unresolved. Per germline, CDR1 MNHEY and CDR2 SMNVEV (reference sequence). The CDR3 runs to 14 residues. V lost 10 bases, J lost 2 bases, and 12 bases lay in between. The chain's CDR3 is CATQSLAGANVLTF. The DNA for the CDR3 is TGTGCCACTCAGTCATTAGCTGGGGCCAACGTCCTGACTTTC.

The rearrangement links TRBV6-5 to TRBJ2-7, with D perhaps TRBD1 (6 bases). The CDR3 consists of 14 residues. V was shortened by 7 bases and J by 1 base, with 14 bases between the two germline ends. Germline V gene sequence: CDR1 MNHEY, CDR2 SVGAGI. CDR3 amino acids: CASIQGKGSYEQYF. Here the CDR3 DNA reads TGTGCCAGCATCCAGGGGAAGGGATCCTACGAGCAGTACTTC.

V gene TRBV29-1 combines with J gene TRBJ2-3, with 7 bases identical to TRBD2. From germline, CDR1 is SQVTM and CDR2 ANQGSEA. The V and J ends lost 3 bases and 3 bases, in that order; junction bases with no gene match: 9. The CDR3 runs 15 residues. DNA for the CDR3: TGCAGCGTTGATAGGGCCAGGGAGGGTACAGATACGCAGTATTTT. This codes for CSVDRAREGTDTQYF.

This clonotype was seen a handful of times. CDR3 protein: CASRDSRYTDTQYF. The CDR3 nucleotides are TGTGCCAGTCGCGACAGCCGCTACACAGATACGCAGTATTTT. The chain carries TRBV19 and TRBJ2-3; D perhaps matches TRBD1 (5 bases). The CDR3 consists of 14 residues. Trimming cost V 8 bases and J 2 bases, with 14 bases left between them. CDR1 LNHDA and CDR2 SQIVND come from the germline V gene (reference sequence).

The table lists this clonotype with a count of one. This rearrangement joins TRBV6-6 to TRBJ2-2; D call uncertain. The CDR3 is 15 amino acids. Germline values: CDR1 MNHNY, CDR2 SVGAGI (reference sequence). Between the trimmed V and J ends, which lost 7 bases and 6 bases, there was a span of 18 bases. CDR3 coding DNA: TGTGCCAGCACCCCTGAGGCCAGCTTAGCCGGGGAGCTGTTTTTT. This encodes CASTPEASLAGELFF.

The chain joins TRBV6-6 to TRBJ2-1; D may be TRBD1 or TRBD2 (6 bases each). Looked up from germline, CDR1 is MNHNY and CDR2 is SVGAGI (reference sequence). V was pared by 0 bases and J by 3 bases, with 12 bases between. There are 16 residues in the CDR3. Here the CDR3 reads CASSYSGRGHYNEQFF. CDR3 DNA: TGTGCCAGCAGTTACTCAGGGCGGGGACACTACAATGAGCAGTTCTTC.

The V call is TRBV27, the J call TRBJ1-5; 9 nucleotides match TRBD1. CDR1 is MNHEY, CDR2 SMNVEV, per germline (reference sequence). V gave up 5 bases and J gave up 2 bases; unmatched junction bases: 7. The CDR3 contains 16 residues. In DNA form, the CDR3 reads TGTGCCAGCAGTCTTACTACAGGGGGCGGCAATCAGCCCCAGCATTTT. As protein: CASSLTTGGGNQPQHF.